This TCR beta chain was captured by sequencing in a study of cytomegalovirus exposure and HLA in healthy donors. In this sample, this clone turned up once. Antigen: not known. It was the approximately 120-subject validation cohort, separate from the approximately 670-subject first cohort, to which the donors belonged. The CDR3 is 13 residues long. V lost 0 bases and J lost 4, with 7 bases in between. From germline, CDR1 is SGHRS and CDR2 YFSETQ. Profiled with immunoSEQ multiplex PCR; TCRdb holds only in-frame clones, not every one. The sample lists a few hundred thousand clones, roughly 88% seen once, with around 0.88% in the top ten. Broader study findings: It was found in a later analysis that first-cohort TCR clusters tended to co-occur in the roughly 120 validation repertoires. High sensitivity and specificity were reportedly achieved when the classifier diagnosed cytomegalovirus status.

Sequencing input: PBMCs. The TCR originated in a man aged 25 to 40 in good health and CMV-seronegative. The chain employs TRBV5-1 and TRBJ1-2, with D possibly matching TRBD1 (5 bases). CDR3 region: CASSLADSYGYTF. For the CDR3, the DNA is TGCGCCAGCAGCTTGGCCGACAGCTATGGCTACACCTTC.